These T cell receptor beta chains were read from a single sample in a study of sequential checkpoint blockade in melanoma. The table came from immunoSEQ multiplex PCR; TCRdb's copy has only in-frame clones and leaves some out. The sample lists around 9,700 clones; about three fifths were seen once. The material sequenced was CD8+ T cells sorted from blood (inferred from file names), taken from a patient given nivolumab and ipilimumab in sequence. All receptors come from a human donor with melanoma. CDR3s leave out the opening cysteine and the closing phenylalanine or tryptophan. Fields, in order: V gene, CDR3 protein.

TRBV20-1,SLWDFV
TRBV29-1,SAGGGTGVQETQY
TRBV4-3,ASSQEAGDRAYEQY
TRBV4-3,ASSPRLAGAYNEQF
TRBV7-9,AIRTTSTDTQY
TRBV19,ASSPEGGTGSTGELF
TRBV6-6,ASSYPTQGAREQY
TRBV27,ASLPYYSNQPQH
TRBV29-1,SVATSGSSGANVLT
TRBV14,ASSPRDSGDEQF
TRBV4-3,ASSQVRGPESPDTQY
TRBV6-5,ASSYSIGGAETQY
TRBV9,ASSVEENEQF
TRBV7-2,ASSLGGHPAYEQY
TRBV19,ASSLLAGEGNEQF
TRBV7-8,ASSSAGEWNTEAF
TRBV30,AWSEGQGADTQY
TRBV7-8,ASSWGEGGGYT
TRBV19,ASSMEGPRMGEQF
TRBV27,ASSLSGGTSGLSYEQY
TRBV4-3,ASSPGLAGYNEQF
TRBV7-2,ASSLVSRGSTDTQY
TRBV28,ASSSTQNTEAF
TRBV28,ASSFPGSGSRPY
TRBV13,ASSWRAGYNEQF
TRBV5-6,ASSLVGVLEQY
TRBV28,ASSFTGARTEAF
TRBV7-2,ASSLGQLNQPQH
TRBV7-9,ASSLVTSGTDTQY
TRBV7-8,ASSLDSSSYNEQF